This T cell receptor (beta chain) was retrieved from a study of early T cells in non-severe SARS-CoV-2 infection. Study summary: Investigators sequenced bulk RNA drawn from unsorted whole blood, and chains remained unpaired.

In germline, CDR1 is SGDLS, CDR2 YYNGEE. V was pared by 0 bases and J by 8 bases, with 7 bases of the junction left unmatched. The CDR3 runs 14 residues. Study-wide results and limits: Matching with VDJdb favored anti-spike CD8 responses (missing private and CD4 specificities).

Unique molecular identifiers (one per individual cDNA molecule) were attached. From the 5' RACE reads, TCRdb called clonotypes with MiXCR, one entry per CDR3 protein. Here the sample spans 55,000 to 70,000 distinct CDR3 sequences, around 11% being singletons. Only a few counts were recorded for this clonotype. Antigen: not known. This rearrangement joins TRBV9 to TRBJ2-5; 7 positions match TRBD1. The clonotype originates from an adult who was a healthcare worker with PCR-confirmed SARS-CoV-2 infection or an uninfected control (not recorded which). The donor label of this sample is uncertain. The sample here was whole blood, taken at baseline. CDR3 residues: CASSVVETGSTQYF. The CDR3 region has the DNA TGTGCCAGCAGCGTAGTCGAGACAGGGTCAACCCAGTACTTC.